These 30 T cell receptor beta chains originate from one sample sequenced in a study of blood T cell repertoires in COVID-19. Data came from immunoSEQ multiplex PCR; TCRdb stores just in-frame clones and leaves some out. The top ten hold 4% to 5.5% of the sample, which has 300,000 to 400,000 clones, approximately 86% seen once. Input material: PBMCs or T cells enriched from blood (not recorded which). The source is a middle-aged woman with acute COVID-19.

This chain joins TRBV11-2 and TRBJ1-1, with D unresolved. V dropped 5 bases and J dropped 7 bases, with 23 bases sitting between them. The CDR3 loop spans 16 amino acids. The germline V gene encodes CDR1 SGHAT and CDR2 FQNNGV. CDR3 in DNA: TGTGCCAGCAGCCGCGATGGAGGCAAGACCGCGAATGAAGCTTTCTTT. Its protein product is CASSRDGGKTANEAFF.

The rearrangement links TRBV5-1 to TRBJ2-7, with D perhaps TRBD2 (6 bases). V shed 0 bases and J shed 0 bases, with 16 bases lying between them. This CDR3 is 17 amino acids long. In germline, CDR1 is SGHRS, CDR2 YFSETQ. This CDR3 is CASSLEAGRYLSYEQYF. In nucleotides, the CDR3 is TGCGCCAGCAGCTTGGAGGCAGGGAGGTACCTCTCCTACGAGCAGTACTTC.

V is TRBV7-9 and J is TRBJ2-3; maybe TRBD2 (5 bases). The CDR3 covers 18 residues. The germline V and J ends were trimmed by 5 bases and 4 bases, with 25 bases remaining between them. In germline, CDR1 is SEHNR, CDR2 FQNEAQ (reference sequence). The CDR3 sequence is CASSTPRKSGPLPDTQYF. The CDR3, as DNA: TGTGCCAGCAGCACCCCCAGGAAGAGCGGCCCACTTCCAGATACGCAGTATTTT.

Comment on this clone: Other DNA sequences in the sample encode the same CDR3. The V and J genes are TRBV7-2 and TRBJ1-1; 7 bases are shared with TRBD1. V was pared by 5 bases and J by 2 bases, with 5 bases of the junction left unmatched. The CDR3 loop spans 14 amino acids. Germline loops: CDR1 SGHTA, CDR2 FQGNSA. DNA of the CDR3: TGTGCCAGCAGCCCGCGACAGGGAAACACTGAAGCTTTCTTT. Encoded protein: CASSPRQGNTEAFF.

The chain has TRBV5-6 and TRBJ2-7, with 8 positions matching TRBD2. J lost 2 bases, V lost 3 bases, and 4 bases had no gene match. Germline V gene data show CDR1 as SGHDT and CDR2 as YYEEEE. The CDR3 is 14 amino acids. The CDR3 here is CASSSKTSAYEQYF. The CDR3 DNA reads as TGTGCCAGCAGCTCGAAGACTAGCGCCTACGAGCAGTACTTC.

The chain uses TRBV5-4 and TRBJ2-7, with D possibly being TRBD1 (6 bases). Trimming left V 2 bases short and J 2 bases short, with 14 bases between. The CDR3 length is 15 residues. Germline values: CDR1 SGHNT, CDR2 YYREEE (reference sequence). In DNA form, the CDR3 reads TGTGCCAGCAGCTTTTATGGGGGCCCGACCTACGAGCAGTACTTC. Its translation is CASSFYGGPTYEQYF.

This chain uses TRBV6-5 with TRBJ2-3; D perhaps matches TRBD1 (7 bases). Trimming pared 3 bases from V and 4 bases from J, leaving 17 bases between. CDR1 and CDR2 (germline): MNHEY, SVGAGI. The CDR3 contains 16 residues. This chain's CDR3 is CASSYQQGRRADTQYF. The CDR3 DNA sequence: TGTGCCAGCAGTTATCAACAGGGGAGGCGAGCAGATACGCAGTATTTT.

CDR3 in amino acids: CASSIVSGEGYTF. The CDR3 coding sequence is TGTGCCAGTAGTATAGTGTCAGGGGAAGGCTACACCTTC. J is TRBJ1-2 and V is TRBV19, with D tentatively TRBD1 (6 bases). Germline values: CDR1 LNHDA, CDR2 SQIVND (reference sequence). Trimming took off 1 base at V and 8 bases at J, with 11 bases between the two ends. The CDR3 is 13 residues long.

The chain combines TRBV11-2 with TRBJ2-7; 10 bases are a match to TRBD2. J lost 4 bases, V lost 6 bases, and 12 bases had no gene match. Germline-derived CDR1 and CDR2 are SGHAT and FQNNGV. This CDR3 contains 16 residues. CDR3 protein: CASRPRPGSGGYEQYF. CDR3 nucleotide sequence: TGTGCCAGCAGACCCCGTCCGGGTAGCGGGGGGTACGAGCAGTACTTC.

This chain joins TRBV3-1 (or the pseudogene TRBV3-2) and TRBJ1-2; possible D gene TRBD1, 6 bases. This CDR3 is built from 12 residues. The germline V gene has CDR1 LGHDT and CDR2 YNNKEL (reference sequence). The germline V and J ends were trimmed by 7 bases and 8 bases, with 14 bases remaining between them. CDR3 in amino acids: CASNSGAQGYTF. CDR3 bases: TGTGCCAGCAACTCAGGGGCCCAAGGCTACACCTTC.

The chain carries TRBV6-2 or TRBV6-3 and TRBJ1-5; D remains ambiguous. This CDR3 has 14 amino acids. V lost 6 bases, J lost 7 bases, and 16 bases lay in between. Germline lookup yields CDR1 MNHEY and CDR2 SVGEGT. Written as DNA, the CDR3 is TGTGCCAGCAGCCCTTCGGTAAACGGGCAGCCCCAGCATTTT. Translating it yields CASSPSVNGQPQHF.

The chain joins TRBV19 to TRBJ1-2, with TRBD1 identical over 8 bases. The J segment lost 8 bases and the V segment lost 4 bases, leaving 6 bases of the junction unmatched. CDR1 is LNHDA, CDR2 SQIVND, per germline (reference sequence). The CDR3 loop spans 13 amino acids. The CDR3, as DNA: TGTGCCAGTAGTACGACAGGGGTTGGGGGCTACACCTTC. It yields the protein CASSTTGVGGYTF.

The J gene is TRBJ1-6, the V gene TRBV7-3; D is unclear. Germline CDR1 reads SGHTA; CDR2 reads FQGTGA. CDR3 length equals 13 residues. Trimming pared 1 base from V and 8 bases from J, leaving 6 bases between. This CDR3 is CASSLRADSPLHF. The CDR3 DNA follows: TGTGCCAGCAGCTTAAGGGCAGATTCACCCCTCCACTTT.

The V gene is TRBV18, the J gene TRBJ2-3, with a possible D match to TRBD2 (5 bases). The CDR3 runs to 17 residues. Trimming left V 2 bases short and J 2 bases short, with 17 bases between. The germline CDR1 and CDR2 sequences are KGHSH and LQKENI. The CDR3 loop reads CASSPYGQTTLTDTQYF. The DNA of the CDR3 is TGTGCCAGCTCACCATACGGGCAGACTACCCTCACAGATACGCAGTATTTT.

This clone was seen once. V usage is TRBV19 and J usage is TRBJ1-4; 10 nucleotides match TRBD1. This CDR3 is 18 amino acids long. CDR1 is LNHDA and CDR2 is SQIVND in the germline V gene (reference sequence). With 6 bases clipped from V and 7 bases from J, the junction kept 17 bases outside the gene matches. DNA for the CDR3: TGTGCCAGTAGCCTCCTTGTTTTGGCCGGGACAGGGGCTGAAAAACTGTTTTTT. It yields the protein CASSLLVLAGTGAEKLFF. Full variable domain (remainder filled in from reference TRBV19 and TRBJ1-4): DGGITQSPKYLFRKEGQNVTLSCEQNLNHDAMYWYRQDPGQGLRLIYYSQIVNDFQKGDIAEGYSVSREKKESFPLTVTSAQKNPTAFYLCASSLLVLAGTGAEKLFFGSGTQLSVL.

CDR3 DNA sequence: TGTGCCAGCAGCTTGGCAGGGCCCACTGAAGCTTTCTTT. Residues: CASSLAGPTEAFF. The chain uses TRBV5-6 and TRBJ1-1, with D perhaps TRBD1 (5 bases). V dropped 0 bases and J dropped 4 bases, with 7 bases sitting between them. Germline V gives CDR1 SGHDT, CDR2 YYEEEE. The CDR3 length is 13 residues.

The chain is built from TRBV11-1 and TRBJ2-3; 14 bases line up with TRBD2. Germline CDR1 is SGHAT and CDR2 is FQDESV (reference sequence). The CDR3 contains 17 residues. V gave up 0 bases and J gave up 1 base; unmatched junction bases: 0. This CDR3 is CASSLATSGRGTDTQYF. The CDR3 DNA is TGTGCCAGCAGCTTAGCGACTAGCGGGAGGGGCACAGATACGCAGTATTTT.

This clone was detected only once. The J gene is TRBJ2-7, the V gene TRBV14, with D hard to call. Germline CDR1 is SGHDN and CDR2 is FVKESK. The CDR3 loop spans 12 amino acids. V was clipped by 3 bases and J by 4 bases, with 7 bases between them. CDR3 bases: TGTGCCAGCAGCCAGGAGATGTACGAGCAGTACTTC. This sequence encodes CASSQEMYEQYF.

The chain is built from TRBV7-5 and TRBJ1-6; the DNA was not used to check the table's D call, TRBD1. TRBV7-5 is a pseudogene locus. This CDR3 has 17 residues. CDR3 amino acids: CARIQFRTVLYNSPLHF. Written as DNA, the CDR3 is TGTGCCAGAATCCAATTCCGGACAGTTCTCTATAATTCACCCCTCCACTTT.

V gene TRBV5-4 combines with J gene TRBJ2-3; 12 positions agree with TRBD2. This CDR3 contains 16 residues. With 2 bases clipped from V and 1 base from J, the junction kept 2 bases outside the gene matches. CDR1 and CDR2 (germline): SGHNT, YYREEE (reference sequence). Here the CDR3 reads CASSLPSGGGTDTQYF. CDR3 nucleotide sequence: TGTGCCAGCAGCTTACCTAGCGGGGGGGGCACAGATACGCAGTATTTT.

This clone was recorded a few times. The CDR3 is CASSRDRGFNEKLFF. The CDR3 nucleotides read TGTGCCAGCAGTAGGGACAGGGGATTTAATGAAAAACTGTTTTTT. The V and J genes are TRBV2 and TRBJ1-4; 10 bases agree with TRBD1. Germline V gene data show CDR1 as SNHLY and CDR2 as FYNNEI. The CDR3 has 15 amino acids. J gave up 4 bases and V 5 bases, and 4 bases lay outside the gene matches.

This chain uses TRBV6-5 with TRBJ2-1; 11 bases fit TRBD2. CDR3 length: 15 amino acids. Germline lookup yields CDR1 MNHEY and CDR2 SVGAGI. The junction had 4 bases not matched to a gene; V was cut back by 2 bases and J by 7 bases. The CDR3 bases are TGTGCCAGCAGTTACACTTCTAGCGGGGGGAATGAGCAGTTCTTC. This gives the protein CASSYTSSGGNEQFF.

In DNA, the CDR3 is TGCAGTGCTAGAGATCCTCCTGAAGCTTTCTTT. Its translation is CSARDPPEAFF. The rearrangement joins TRBV20-1 to TRBJ1-1; D not resolved. Trimming took off 0 bases at V and 6 bases at J, with 5 bases between the two ends. The CDR3 extends over 11 amino acids. Per germline, CDR1 DFQATT and CDR2 SNEGSKA (reference sequence).

The chain links TRBV28 to TRBJ1-2; D is unclear. CDR1 MDHEN and CDR2 SYDVKM come from the germline V gene. V was clipped by 2 bases and J by 3 bases, with 10 bases between them. This CDR3 has 14 amino acids. The CDR3 DNA reads as TGTGCCAGCAGTTTACTGGCAGGTGACTATGGCTACACCTTC. This codes for CASSLLAGDYGYTF.

The J gene is TRBJ1-6, the V gene TRBV7-6; 7 bases line up with TRBD1. The germline V gene has CDR1 SGHVS and CDR2 FNYEAQ. V was pared by 3 bases and J by 9 bases, with 11 bases of the junction left unmatched. This CDR3 has 16 residues. The CDR3: CASSFRQGDSGSPLHF. The CDR3 DNA reads TGTGCCAGCAGCTTTAGGCAGGGGGATTCGGGTTCACCCCTCCACTTT.

This rearrangement joins TRBV4-1 to TRBJ2-7; 9 bases are a match to TRBD1. CDR3 length: 15 residues. The V and J ends lost 4 bases and 5 bases, in that order; junction bases with no gene match: 9. Germline lookup yields CDR1 MGHRA and CDR2 YSYEKL. The CDR3 DNA sequence: TGCGCCAGCAGCCCGGGACAGGGTGTCTCGGACGAGCAGTACTTC. It specifies CASSPGQGVSDEQYF.

Here the CDR3 reads CASSFVGHTYEQYF. In DNA, the CDR3 is TGTGCCAGCAGCTTTGTTGGCCACACCTACGAGCAGTACTTC. The genes are TRBV5-4 and TRBJ2-7; D not resolved. This CDR3 is 14 amino acids long. V shed 2 bases and J shed 2 bases, with 11 bases lying between them. The germline gives CDR1 SGHNT, CDR2 YYREEE (reference sequence).

This rearrangement joins TRBV5-6 to TRBJ2-1, with TRBD1 matching 9 bases. This CDR3 comprises 12 residues. CDR1 SGHDT and CDR2 YYEEEE come from the germline V gene. V was clipped by 3 bases and J by 15 bases; unmatched bases: 7. The chain's CDR3 is CASSSTGGLRFF. The CDR3 DNA follows: TGTGCCAGCAGCTCAACAGGGGGCCTGCGGTTCTTC.

Only one count was recorded for this clone. The rearrangement uses TRBV14 and TRBJ2-7; the match to TRBD1 covers 7 bases. The CDR3 totals 18 residues. V was pared by 1 base and J by 5 bases, with 17 bases of the junction left unmatched. The germline gives CDR1 SGHDN, CDR2 FVKESK. The CDR3 here is CASSQGFVRAGGGDEQYF. The CDR3 DNA follows: TGTGCCAGCAGCCAAGGCTTTGTCAGGGCAGGGGGTGGGGACGAGCAGTACTTC.

The chain is built from TRBV12-3 or TRBV12-4 and TRBJ2-5, with D unresolved. Trimming cost V 2 bases and J 5 bases, with 6 bases left between them. The CDR3 extends over 12 amino acids. The CDR3 spells CASSLTQETQYF. DNA of the CDR3: TGTGCCAGCAGTTTAACCCAGGAGACCCAGTACTTC.